Following are 22 T cell receptor beta chains from one sample sequenced in a study of shared clonotypes between healthy human individuals. Sequenced by immunoSEQ multiplex PCR; TCRdb stores in-frame clones only, minus some. The sample comprises 630,000 or so clones, 95% to 98% of which are singletons, and 0.25% to 0.35% rests with the top ten. The naive CD8 subset, CD45RO-negative cells positively selected for CCR7, excluded terminally differentiated effector memory CD45RA+ cells. Sequenced material: naive CD8+ T cells sorted from blood. The source of these receptors is a man aged 30-40 years in good health.

The rearrangement uses TRBV7-9 and TRBJ2-5; 11 bases map to TRBD1. Germline V gene sequence: CDR1 SEHNR, CDR2 FQNEAQ (reference sequence). V was clipped by 5 bases and J by 5 bases; unmatched bases: 7. CDR3 length equals 15 residues. CDR3 loop: CASSPWTGGVETQYF. The CDR3 region has the DNA TGTGCCAGCAGCCCTTGGACAGGGGGCGTGGAGACCCAGTACTTC.

This chain links TRBV4-1 with TRBJ2-3; D perhaps matches TRBD1 (5 bases). The V end lost 1 base, the J end lost 2 bases, and 10 bases lay between the germline ends. Germline values: CDR1 MGHRA, CDR2 YSYEKL. CDR3 length equals 15 residues. The CDR3 region is CASSQGEGVTDTQYF. CDR3 nucleotides: TGCGCCAGCAGCCAAGGGGAAGGGGTCACAGATACGCAGTATTTT.

V gene TRBV9 combines with J gene TRBJ2-7; D is undetermined. V lost 3 bases and J 2 bases, leaving 15 bases between the germline ends. Germline values: CDR1 SGDLS, CDR2 YYNGEE. The CDR3 consists of 15 residues. The CDR3 coding sequence is TGTGCCAGCAGCGGCGAACGGGCCCCCCCCTACGAGCAGTACTTC. This sequence encodes CASSGERAPPYEQYF.

The J gene is TRBJ2-7, the V gene TRBV5-1; 10 bases map to TRBD1. CDR1 SGHRS and CDR2 YFSETQ come from the germline V gene. This CDR3 spans 15 amino acids. V trimming: 0 bases; J trimming: 6 bases; junction bases outside the gene matches: 6. CDR3 in DNA: TGCGCCAGCAGCTTGGTCGGGACAGGGGCCCGCGAGCAGTACTTC. Translation: CASSLVGTGAREQYF.

V usage is TRBV5-1 and J usage is TRBJ2-7, with 11 bases matching TRBD1. Unmatched junction bases numbered 7, after V lost 4 bases and J lost 4 bases. In germline, CDR1 is SGHRS, CDR2 YFSETQ. The length of the CDR3 is 15 residues. The CDR3, as DNA: TGCGCCAGCAGCCCGGGGGACAGGGGGAGGTACGAGCAGTACTTC. It yields the protein CASSPGDRGRYEQYF.

The chain employs TRBV6-5 and TRBJ1-2; D possibly corresponds to TRBD1 (6 bases). Germline V gene data show CDR1 as MNHEY and CDR2 as SVGAGI. The CDR3 has 13 residues. V lost 4 bases to trimming and J lost 4 bases, with 10 bases between them. CDR3 nucleotides: TGTGCCAGCAGTTTTTCAGGGGTCTATGGCTACACCTTC. This encodes CASSFSGVYGYTF.

In regard to this clone: Other DNA sequences in this sample translate to the same CDR3. The chain links TRBV19 to TRBJ2-1; no clear D. The CDR3 loop spans 13 amino acids. CDR1 LNHDA and CDR2 SQIVND come from the germline V gene (reference sequence). V was trimmed by 1 base and J by 2 bases, leaving 3 bases between them. The CDR3 sequence is CASSIVAYNEQFF. CDR3 in DNA: TGTGCCAGTAGTATAGTTGCCTACAATGAGCAGTTCTTC.

This rearrangement joins TRBV7-9 to TRBJ2-1; D unresolved. V gave up 0 bases and J gave up 6 bases, with 9 bases separating them. The CDR3 extends over 14 amino acids. Germline V gives CDR1 SEHNR, CDR2 FQNEAQ (reference sequence). CDR3 nucleotide sequence: TGTGCCAGCAGCTTAGCGGTGGTCACCAATGAGCAGTTCTTC. Translation: CASSLAVVTNEQFF.

To note about this clone: The same CDR3 can be traced to other DNA sequences in this sample. The rearrangement links TRBV5-4 to TRBJ2-5; a possible D gene is TRBD2 (6 bases). Germline values: CDR1 SGHNT, CDR2 YYREEE (reference sequence). The CDR3 contains 15 residues. V was cut by 4 bases and J by 2 bases, with 15 bases left in between. The CDR3 is CASSAPLAQQETQYF. The CDR3 DNA reads as TGTGCCAGCAGCGCTCCACTAGCCCAACAAGAGACCCAGTACTTC.

The gene calls are TRBV28 and TRBJ2-3; no firm D call. The CDR3 loop spans 12 amino acids. CDR1 and CDR2 (germline): MDHEN, SYDVKM. V gave up 4 bases and J gave up 3 bases, with 5 bases separating them. In DNA, the CDR3 is TGTGCCAGCAGTTACCTAACAGATACGCAGTATTTT. This gives the protein CASSYLTDTQYF.

CDR3 sequence (DNA): TGTGCCAGCAGTTACCCCGGGGGGGGAACCGGGGAGCTGTTTTTT. This translates into CASSYPGGGTGELFF. The chain joins TRBV6-5 to TRBJ2-2; 8 positions match TRBD2. V dropped 2 bases and J dropped 5; count of bases not matched to a gene: 4. There are 15 residues in the CDR3. The germline CDR1 and CDR2 sequences are MNHEY and SVGAGI.

The rearrangement links TRBV12-5 to TRBJ2-5; TRBD1 matches 7 bases. The V and J ends lost 4 bases and 2 bases, in that order; junction bases with no gene match: 7. CDR1 and CDR2 (germline): LGHNT, FRNRAP. The CDR3 has 15 residues. Here the CDR3 reads CASGSPDRAQETQYF. The CDR3 DNA reads TGTGCTAGTGGTTCCCCAGACAGGGCGCAAGAGACCCAGTACTTC.

This clone has only one observation. The V call is TRBV5-1, the J call TRBJ2-1; D is uncertain. The CDR3 covers 14 residues. V lost 1 base and J 6 bases, leaving 11 bases between the germline ends. Germline V gives CDR1 SGHRS, CDR2 YFSETQ. The CDR3 DNA reads TGCGCCAGCAGCTTGCTCTTCAACGTCAATGAGCAGTTCTTC. The encoded protein is CASSLLFNVNEQFF.

The chain links TRBV9 to TRBJ2-1; 7 bases line up with TRBD2. The CDR3 spans 15 residues. Germline loops: CDR1 SGDLS, CDR2 YYNGEE. V was pared by 0 bases and J by 8 bases, with 8 bases of the junction left unmatched. This CDR3 reads CASSVGGTIIDEQFF. The CDR3 region has the DNA TGTGCCAGCAGCGTAGGCGGGACTATCATCGATGAGCAGTTCTTC.

The chain couples TRBV5-3 to TRBJ1-2; 7 bases map to TRBD1. TRBV5-3 carries the ORF label, with uncertain function. J lost 6 bases, V lost 4 bases, and 24 bases had no gene match. The CDR3 is 19 residues long. The CDR3 reads CARSPRPPDPGTEKNGYTF. In DNA, the CDR3 is TGTGCCAGAAGCCCCAGACCACCCGATCCCGGGACAGAGAAAAATGGCTACACCTTC.

The chain carries TRBV5-4 and TRBJ1-4; D possibly corresponds to TRBD1 (5 bases). The CDR3 extends over 13 amino acids. V lost 3 bases and J 8 bases, leaving 11 bases between the germline ends. The germline V gene has CDR1 SGHNT and CDR2 YYREEE (reference sequence). The CDR3 spells CASSWWGNEKLFF. The CDR3 DNA is TGTGCCAGCAGCTGGTGGGGGAACGAAAAACTGTTTTTT.

This clone was observed a few times. The chain carries TRBV5-5 and TRBJ2-7; tentatively, D is TRBD1 or TRBD2 (6 bases each). V gave up 0 bases and J gave up 3 bases, with 10 bases separating them. Germline V lookup: CDR1 SGHKS, CDR2 YYEKEE (reference sequence). The CDR3 is 14 residues long. The CDR3 loop is CASSLEGGYYEQYF. As DNA, the CDR3 is TGTGCCAGCAGCTTGGAGGGGGGATACTACGAGCAGTACTTC. Based on the CDR3 plus reference TRBV5-5 and TRBJ2-7, the full variable domain is DAGVTQSPTHLIKTRGQQVTLRCSPISGHKSVSWYQQVLGQGPQFIFQYYEKEERGRGNFPDRFSARQFPNYSSELNVNALLLGDSALYLCASSLEGGYYEQYFGPGTRLTVT.

This sequence joins TRBV4-3 and TRBJ2-3; D not resolved. Per germline, CDR1 LGHNA and CDR2 YSLEER. Trimming took 0 bases from V and 3 from J, leaving 22 bases between them. CDR3 length equals 19 residues. The CDR3 DNA follows: TGCGCCAGCAGCCAAGATCCATTGGATGCGGAGTTAAATACAGATACGCAGTATTTT. This gives the protein CASSQDPLDAELNTDTQYF.

The chain has TRBV28 and TRBJ1-5; 7 positions match TRBD1. Per the germline V gene, CDR1 is MDHEN and CDR2 is SYDVKM. Losses at the gene ends were 4 bases for V and 4 bases for J; bases not matched to a gene: 7. The CDR3 spans 15 residues. CDR3 sequence reads: CASSSRQGRNQPQHF. Written as DNA, the CDR3 is TGTGCCAGCAGTTCACGACAGGGAAGGAATCAGCCCCAGCATTTT.

The chain combines TRBV19 with TRBJ2-7, with 10 bases that match TRBD1. The germline gives CDR1 LNHDA, CDR2 SQIVND (reference sequence). The CDR3 is 17 amino acids. Trimming took 4 bases from V and 2 from J; bases not matched to a gene: 11. In nucleotides, the CDR3 is TGTGCCAGTAGTACTCGATTCGGGACAGGGGAGACCTACGAGCAGTACTTC. It encodes CASSTRFGTGETYEQYF. The full variable domain, with the rest looked up from reference TRBV19 and TRBJ2-7, is DGGITQSPKYLFRKEGQNVTLSCEQNLNHDAMYWYRQDPGQGLRLIYYSQIVNDFQKGDIAEGYSVSREKKESFPLTVTSAQKNPTAFYLCASSTRFGTGETYEQYFGPGTRLTVT.

This chain connects TRBV14 to TRBJ1-2; the D is unclear. The ends were cut back, 0 bases at V and 1 base at J, with 3 bases in the middle. This CDR3 spans 13 amino acids. CDR1 is SGHDN and CDR2 is FVKESK in the germline V gene. This CDR3 is CASSQEFNYGYTF. CDR3 nucleotides: TGTGCCAGCAGCCAAGAATTTAACTATGGCTACACCTTC.

The genes are TRBV28 and TRBJ2-2; 10 positions match TRBD1. CDR1 and CDR2 (germline): MDHEN, SYDVKM. The CDR3 covers 16 residues. The trim removed 7 bases at V and 7 bases at J, leaving 12 bases unmatched. The CDR3 nucleotides are TGTGCCAGCAAGACCGCGACAGGGGGCGCAGGCGGGGAGCTGTTTTTT. Translation gives CASKTATGGAGGELFF.